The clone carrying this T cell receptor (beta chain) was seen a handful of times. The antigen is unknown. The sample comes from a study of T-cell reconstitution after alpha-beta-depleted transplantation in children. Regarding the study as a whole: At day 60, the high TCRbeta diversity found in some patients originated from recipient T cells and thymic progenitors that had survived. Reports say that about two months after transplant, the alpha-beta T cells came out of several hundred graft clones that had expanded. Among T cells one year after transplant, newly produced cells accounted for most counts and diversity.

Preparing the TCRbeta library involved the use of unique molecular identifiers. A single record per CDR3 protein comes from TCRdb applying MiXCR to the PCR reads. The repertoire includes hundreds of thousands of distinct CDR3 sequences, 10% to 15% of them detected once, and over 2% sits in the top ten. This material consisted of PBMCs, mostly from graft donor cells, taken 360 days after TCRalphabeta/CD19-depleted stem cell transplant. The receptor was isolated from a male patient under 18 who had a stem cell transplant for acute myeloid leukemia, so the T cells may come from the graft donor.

As DNA, the CDR3 is TGTGCCAGCAGCCAAGCTGGACTAGCGGGAGAAGGGGAGCAGTTCTTC. This translates into CASSQAGLAGEGEQFF. V usage is TRBV3-1 and J usage is TRBJ2-1, with 13 bases aligning to TRBD2. Per the germline V gene, CDR1 is LGHDT and CDR2 is YNNKEL (reference sequence). Losses at the gene ends were 1 base for V and 10 bases for J; bases not matched to a gene: 7. The CDR3 is made up of 16 amino acids.